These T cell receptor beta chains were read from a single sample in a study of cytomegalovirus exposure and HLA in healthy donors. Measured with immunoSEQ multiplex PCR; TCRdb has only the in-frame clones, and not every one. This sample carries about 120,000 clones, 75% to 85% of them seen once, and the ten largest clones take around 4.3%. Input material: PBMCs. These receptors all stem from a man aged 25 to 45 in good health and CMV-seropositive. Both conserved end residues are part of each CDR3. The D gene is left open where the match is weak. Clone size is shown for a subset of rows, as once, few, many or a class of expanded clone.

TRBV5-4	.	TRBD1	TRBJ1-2	TGTGCCAGCAGCCCGGGACAGAACTATGGCTACACCTTC	CASSPGQNYGYTF
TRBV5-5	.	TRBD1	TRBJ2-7	TGTGCCAGCAGCCAAGGACAGGGGGCCTACGAGCAGTACTTC	CASSQGQGAYEQYF
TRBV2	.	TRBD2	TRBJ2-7	TGTGCCAGCAGTGACTGGGCTAGCGGGGACTCCTACGAGCAGTACTTC	CASSDWASGDSYEQYF
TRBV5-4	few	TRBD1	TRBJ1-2	TGTGCCAGCAGTCAGGGACAGGGTATGCTTGGCTACACCTTC	CASSQGQGMLGYTF
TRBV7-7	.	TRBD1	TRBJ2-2	TGTGCTAGCCAAGATGGGACAGGGACCGGGGAGCTGTTTTTT	CASQDGTGTGELFF
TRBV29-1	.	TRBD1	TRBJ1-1	TGCAGCGTTGAAGATTGGACAGGGGTGGGGTACACTGAAGCTTTCTTT	CSVEDWTGVGYTEAFF
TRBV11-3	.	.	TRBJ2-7	TGTGCCAGCAGCTTGGACAGCCAAGACTACGAGCAGTACTTC	CASSLDSQDYEQYF
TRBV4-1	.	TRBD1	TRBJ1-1	TGCGCCAGCAGCCAAGATCAGTTAACCGGACAGGTAGAAGCTTTCTTT	CASSQDQLTGQVEAFF
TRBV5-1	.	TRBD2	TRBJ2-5	TGCGCCAGCTCAGGCCTAGCGGGGGGCCAAGAGACCCAGTACTTC	CASSGLAGGQETQYF
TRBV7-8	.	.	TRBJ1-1	TGTGCCAGCAGCCTCGAGGCATCACTGAGGAACACTGAAGCTTTCTTT	CASSLEASLRNTEAFF
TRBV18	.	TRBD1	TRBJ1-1	TGTGCCAGCTCAGACAGGGTAATCACTGAAGCTTTCTTT	CASSDRVITEAFF
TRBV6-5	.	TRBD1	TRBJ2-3	TGTGCCAGCAGTCCCCGGACAGGGATAGATACGCAGTATTTT	CASSPRTGIDTQYF
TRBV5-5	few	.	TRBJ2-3	TGTGCCAGCAGCTTGGACACCCGCACAGATACGCAGTATTTT	CASSLDTRTDTQYF
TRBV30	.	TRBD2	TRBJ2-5	TGTGCCTGGCCCCCCATGGCGGGGGGGGAAGAGACCCAGTACTTC	CAWPPMAGGEETQYF
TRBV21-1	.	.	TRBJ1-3	TGTGCCAGCAGCATTACTTCCCCCGGTGGGACAGGGCGCGATGCGGGAAACACCATATATTTT	CASSITSPGGTGRDAGNTIYF
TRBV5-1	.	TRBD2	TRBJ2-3	TGCGCCAGCAGCTTCCAAGCGGGGGGCTCGACAGATACGCAGTATTTT	CASSFQAGGSTDTQYF
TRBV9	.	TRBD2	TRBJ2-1	TGTGCCAGCAGCGTAGGCGGGGGGAACTACAATGAGCAGTTCTTC	CASSVGGGNYNEQFF
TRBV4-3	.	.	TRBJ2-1	TGCGCCAGCAGCCAAGTGGGGGGCTACAATGAGCAGTTCTTC	CASSQVGGYNEQFF
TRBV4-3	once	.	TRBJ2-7	TGCGCCAGCAGCCCCAGGGGTTCCTACGAGCAGTACTTC	CASSPRGSYEQYF
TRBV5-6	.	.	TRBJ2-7	TGTGCCAGCAGCGCAGCCTTTGGACAGACCTCCTACGAGCAGTACTTC	CASSAAFGQTSYEQYF
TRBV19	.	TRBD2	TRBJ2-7	TGTGCCAGTAGTATAACCGGACTAGCGGACGAGCAGTACTTC	CASSITGLADEQYF
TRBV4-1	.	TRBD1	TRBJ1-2	TGCGCCAGCAGCCCCCGACAGGGCCGGGCCATCCATGGCTACACCTTC	CASSPRQGRAIHGYTF
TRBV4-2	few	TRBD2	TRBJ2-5	TGTGCCAGCAGCCCACTAGCGGGGGATTCAGAGACCCAGTACTTC	CASSPLAGDSETQYF
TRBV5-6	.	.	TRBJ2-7	TGTGCCAGCAGCTTGGGACTACTGAACCTCTACGAGCAGTACTTC	CASSLGLLNLYEQYF
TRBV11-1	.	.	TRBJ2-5	TGTGCCAGCAGCTCGAGAGCAGAGACCCAGTACTTC	CASSSRAETQYF
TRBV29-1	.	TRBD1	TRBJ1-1	TGCAGCCTTGACTCCGGGACAGGGCCTGAAGCTTTCTTT	CSLDSGTGPEAFF
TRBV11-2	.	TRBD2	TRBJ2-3	TGTGCCAGCAGCTCCTATATAGCGGGGACAGATACGCAGTATTTT	CASSSYIAGTDTQYF
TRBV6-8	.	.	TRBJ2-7	TGTGCCAGCATTCATCGGACAACGAAACACCCGTCCCACGAGCAGTACTTC	CASIHRTTKHPSHEQYF
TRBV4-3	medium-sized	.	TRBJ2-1	TGCGCCAGCAGCCAAGAAGGCGCCTCTGCGGGGTACAATGAGCAGTTCTTC	CASSQEGASAGYNEQFF
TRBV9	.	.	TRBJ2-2	TGTGCCAGCAGTTCGGGTCAAGGCCCCCTCCGGGAGCTGTTTTTT	CASSSGQGPLRELFF
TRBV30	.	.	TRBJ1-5	TGTGCCTGGAGCGGCATTGGGGGGTATCAGCCCCAGCATTTT	CAWSGIGGYQPQHF
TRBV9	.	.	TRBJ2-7	TGTGCCAGCAGCCCGGGGGTCGGCTACTACGAGCAGTACTTC	CASSPGVGYYEQYF
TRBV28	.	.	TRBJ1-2	TGTGCCAGCAGTTTATGGAACAGCCTTTATGGCTACACCTTC	CASSLWNSLYGYTF
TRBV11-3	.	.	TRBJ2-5	TGTGCCAGCAGCTTAGGTGGGCTTAGGGAGACCCAGTACTTC	CASSLGGLRETQYF
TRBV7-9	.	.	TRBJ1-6	TGTGCCAGCACCTTCCACGACAGTCATAATTCACCCCTCCACTTT	CASTFHDSHNSPLHF
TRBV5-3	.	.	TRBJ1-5	TGTGCCAGAAGCTCCGGGGGGGGCCAGCCCCAGCATTTT	CARSSGGGQPQHF
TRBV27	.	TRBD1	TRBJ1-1	TGTGCCAGCAGTTTACGAGGGTGGGGACAGGACGTAGCTGAAGCTTTCTTT	CASSLRGWGQDVAEAFF
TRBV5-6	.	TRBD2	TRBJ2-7	TGTGCCAGCAGCTCCCTCCCCGCTGCTAGCGGGGACGACGAGCAGTACTTC	CASSSLPAASGDDEQYF
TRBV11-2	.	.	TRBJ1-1	TGTGCCAGCAGCTCCCCGGGAGTACGGAACACTGAAGCTTTCTTT	CASSSPGVRNTEAFF
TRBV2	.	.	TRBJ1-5	TGTGCCAGCAGTGAGAATCGACAGACCGGTCAGCCCCAGCATTTT	CASSENRQTGQPQHF
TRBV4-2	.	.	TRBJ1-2	TGTGCCAGCAGCCAAGACACAGCGGTTGGCTACACCTTC	CASSQDTAVGYTF
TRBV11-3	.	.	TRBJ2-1	TGTGCCAGCAGCTTAGTCCCTAGTTTTGAGCAGTTCTTC	CASSLVPSFEQFF